Listed below are T cell receptor beta chains from one sample, sequenced in a study of technical replicates of blood from a handful of donors. Assay used: immunoSEQ multiplex PCR; TCRdb lists only in-frame clones, some missing. In the table there are some 82,000 clones, roughly 94% of which are singletons. Material: T cells isolated from PBMCs. The receptors were gathered from a human donor in good health. Each CDR3 is given with its conserved first and last residue. A D gene is named only where the DNA matches it firmly. Some rows mark clone size as missing; the rest say once, few, many or name a class of expanded clone.

size,D,J,V,length,CDR3,DNA
.,.,TRBJ2-1,TRBV6-5,16,CASSYSIIAEYNEQFF,TGTGCCAGCAGTTACTCGATCATAGCAGAGTACAATGAGCAGTTCTTC
.,TRBD1,TRBJ2-7,TRBV10-1,13,CASSPTGFIEQYF,TGCGCCAGCAGCCCGACAGGGTTTATCGAGCAGTACTTC
once,.,TRBJ1-4,TRBV5-1,15,CASSLSVATNEKLFF,TGCGCCAGCAGCCTCTCGGTAGCCACTAATGAAAAACTGTTTTTT
.,.,TRBJ2-7,TRBV6-1,15,CASSEGPLLGYEQYF,TGTGCCAGCAGTGAGGGGCCACTATTGGGGTACGAGCAGTACTTC
.,TRBD2,TRBJ2-1,TRBV28,16,CASSPTREDRYNEQFF,TGTGCCAGCAGTCCGACACGGGAGGATCGCTACAATGAGCAGTTCTTC
.,TRBD1,TRBJ1-4,TRBV28,15,CASSFRQGWDEKLFF,TGTGCCAGCAGTTTTAGACAGGGCTGGGATGAAAAACTGTTTTTT
.,TRBD2,TRBJ2-2,TRBV27,15,CASSFSTSGTGELFF,TGTGCCAGCAGTTTTTCGACTAGCGGGACCGGGGAGCTGTTTTTT
few,.,TRBJ1-1,TRBV27,15,CASSFGAGSNTEAFF,TGTGCCAGCAGTTTTGGGGCAGGTTCGAACACTGAAGCTTTCTTT
.,.,TRBJ2-3,TRBV5-8,14,CASSLILASDTQYF,TGTGCCAGCAGCTTGATTCTAGCTTCAGATACGCAGTATTTT
.,.,TRBJ1-3,TRBV13,16,CASSLGPLDGGNTIYF,TGTGCCAGCAGCTTAGGGCCGTTAGACGGGGGAAACACCATATATTTT
.,TRBD1,TRBJ2-2,TRBV12-5,18,CASGLTTGTGWFTGELFF,TGTGCTAGTGGTTTGACAACCGGGACAGGGTGGTTCACCGGGGAGCTGTTTTTT
.,TRBD2,TRBJ2-3,TRBV11-2,16,CASSTRAGAGTDTQYF,TGTGCCAGCAGCACCCGAGCGGGAGCTGGCACAGATACGCAGTATTTT
.,.,TRBJ2-7,TRBV9,14,CASSVSGSSNEQYF,TGTGCCAGCAGCGTTTCGGGGTCTAGTAATGAGCAGTACTTC
.,.,TRBJ2-1,TRBV5-1,16,CASSLAGQSSYNEQFF,TGCGCCAGCAGCTTGGCCGGACAGAGCTCCTACAATGAGCAGTTCTTC
.,.,TRBJ2-5,TRBV6-1,16,CASSEASGLRQETQYF,TGTGCCAGCAGTGAAGCATCAGGGTTGAGGCAAGAGACCCAGTACTTC
.,.,TRBJ1-1,TRBV7-2,12,CASSLAYSMAFF,TGTGCCAGCAGCTTAGCGTACTCGATGGCTTTCTTT
.,.,TRBJ2-7,TRBV4-2,14,CASSQGSTFYEQYF,TGTGCCAGCAGCCAAGGATCGACTTTCTACGAGCAGTACTTC
.,.,TRBJ1-2,TRBV29-1,14,CSVVGAGTSLDYTF,TGCAGCGTTGTCGGGGCAGGGACATCTCTCGACTACACCTTC
once,.,TRBJ1-2,TRBV9,13,CASSVTGYYGYTF,TGTGCCAGCAGCGTCACAGGTTACTATGGCTACACCTTC
.,.,TRBJ1-4,TRBV10-3,13,CAISEHTNEKLFF,TGTGCCATCAGTGAACATACGAATGAAAAACTGTTTTTT
once,.,TRBJ1-2,TRBV7-3,13,CASSPGGVGGYTF,TGTGCCAGCAGCCCTGGAGGGGTAGGGGGCTACACCTTC
.,TRBD1,TRBJ2-1,TRBV15,16,CATSRDLGQGANEQFF,TGTGCCACCAGCAGAGATCTGGGACAGGGGGCCAATGAGCAGTTCTTC
.,.,TRBJ1-5,TRBV15,14,CATSVRQIIEPQHF,TGTGCCACCAGCGTACGACAGATAATAGAGCCCCAGCATTTT
.,.,TRBJ2-5,TRBV21-1,17,CASSKSSSGRAGETQYF,TGTGCCAGCAGCAAATCATCTAGCGGGAGGGCCGGGGAGACCCAGTACTTC
.,.,TRBJ2-3,TRBV29-1,13,CSVEAVTTDTQYF,TGCAGCGTTGAGGCGGTAACCACAGATACGCAGTATTTT
.,.,TRBJ2-7,TRBV9,15,CASSVGSGQHYEQYF,TGTGCCAGCAGCGTAGGGTCTGGACAACACTACGAGCAGTACTTC
.,.,TRBJ2-1,TRBV23-1,14,CASSHPQFYNEQFF,TGCGCCAGCAGTCACCCTCAGTTCTACAATGAGCAGTTCTTC
.,TRBD1,TRBJ1-4,TRBV27,14,CASTKTGGYEKLFF,TGTGCCAGCACCAAGACAGGGGGTTATGAAAAACTGTTTTTT
.,.,TRBJ1-2,TRBV5-6,15,CASSLEVGGPYGYTF,TGTGCCAGCAGCTTGGAGGTGGGGGGACCCTATGGCTACACCTTC
.,.,TRBJ1-4,TRBV4-1,14,CASSHEGVHEKLFF,TGCGCCAGCAGCCATGAAGGGGTGCATGAAAAACTGTTTTTT
.,.,TRBJ2-7,TRBV15,15,CATSGYSKSSYEQYF,TGTGCCACCAGCGGCTACAGTAAAAGCTCCTACGAGCAGTACTTC
.,TRBD1,TRBJ2-7,TRBV28,15,CASSHTGTGDYEQYF,TGTGCCAGCAGTCACACCGGGACAGGGGACTACGAGCAGTACTTC
.,TRBD1,TRBJ2-6,TRBV11-3,17,CASSLGQGVTGANVLTF,TGTGCCAGCAGTTTGGGACAGGGGGTAACTGGGGCCAACGTCCTGACTTTC
.,.,TRBJ2-7,TRBV18,12,CASSGQTYEQYF,TGTGCCAGCTCAGGGCAGACCTACGAGCAGTACTTC
.,.,TRBJ2-4,TRBV21-1,13,CASSKAGGQKEYF,TGTGCCAGCAGCAAAGCAGGGGGACAAAAAGAGTACTTC
.,TRBD1,TRBJ1-5,TRBV7-9,13,CASKGQGNQPQHF,TGTGCCAGCAAGGGACAGGGGAATCAGCCCCAGCATTTT
.,TRBD2,TRBJ2-1,TRBV4-1,16,CASSQAVSGRLGEQFF,TGCGCCAGCAGCCAAGCGGTTAGCGGGAGGTTAGGTGAGCAGTTCTTC
.,.,TRBJ1-2,TRBV27,13,CASSYSSNYGYTF,TGTGCCAGCAGTTACAGCTCTAACTATGGCTACACCTTC
.,.,TRBJ2-1,TRBV29-1,15,CSGASSPPRWNEQFF,TGCAGCGGTGCTAGTTCCCCCCCCCGGTGGAATGAGCAGTTCTTC
.,.,TRBJ2-2,TRBV7-2,16,CASSGTAGWGTGELFF,TGTGCCAGCAGCGGGACCGCGGGATGGGGCACCGGGGAGCTGTTTTTT
few,.,TRBJ2-5,TRBV19,13,CASSIAGSETQYF,TGTGCCAGTAGTATAGCAGGGTCCGAGACCCAGTACTTC
.,TRBD1,TRBJ1-2,TRBV27,12,CASRTGEKGYTF,TGTGCCAGCAGGACAGGGGAGAAAGGCTACACCTTC
once,.,TRBJ1-2,TRBV5-4,12,CASSLAGDGYTF,TGTGCCAGCAGCCTTGCGGGGGATGGCTACACCTTC
.,.,TRBJ2-3,TRBV19,16,CASSIQVKRPTDTQYF,TGTGCCAGTAGTATCCAAGTTAAGCGCCCCACAGATACGCAGTATTTT
once,TRBD2,TRBJ2-2,TRBV27,16,CASSFGGRAYHGELFF,TGTGCCAGCAGTTTCGGCGGGAGGGCCTACCACGGGGAGCTGTTTTTT
.,.,TRBJ1-1,TRBV6-1,13,CASSRFGDTEAFF,TGTGCCAGCAGCCGGTTCGGAGACACTGAAGCTTTCTTT
.,.,TRBJ2-7,TRBV19,13,CASSPIQGSEQYF,TGTGCCAGTAGTCCCATCCAGGGGTCCGAGCAGTACTTC
once,TRBD2,TRBJ2-5,TRBV6-5,14,CASSIAGGGETQYF,TGTGCCAGCAGCATAGCGGGAGGGGGGGAGACCCAGTACTTC
.,TRBD1,TRBJ1-2,TRBV10-2,18,CASSEVPGQLERSYGYTF,TGCGCCAGCAGCGAGGTCCCGGGACAGCTGGAAAGGAGCTATGGCTACACCTTC
.,TRBD2,TRBJ2-7,TRBV11-2,15,CASSFGTSGRGEQYF,TGTGCCAGCAGCTTTGGGACTAGCGGGAGGGGCGAGCAGTACTTC
.,.,TRBJ2-5,TRBV6-5,14,CASSSVTSKETQYF,TGTGCCAGCAGTAGTGTGACTTCGAAAGAGACCCAGTACTTC
.,.,TRBJ2-2,TRBV18,15,CASTNSETRTGELFF,TGTGCCAGCACGAATAGCGAAACCCGCACCGGGGAGCTGTTTTTT
once,.,TRBJ1-3,TRBV19,14,CASSMTGSGNTIYF,TGTGCCAGTAGTATGACGGGCTCTGGAAACACCATATATTTT
.,.,TRBJ1-3,TRBV6-6,14,CASSYSRSGNTIYF,TGTGCCAGCAGTTACTCACGGTCTGGAAACACCATATATTTT